This T cell receptor beta chain derives from a study of T cell repertoires in aging, cancer and after chemotherapy. Peripheral blood genomic DNA, not sorted cells or RNA, was the template. A mixed TRB-A/B primer pool amplified rearranged TRB by multiplex touch-down PCR. TCRdb re-called the multiplex PCR reads with MiXCR, one entry per CDR3 protein. The sample has 2,500 to 4,000 distinct CDR3 sequences, 45% seen once. The CDR3 is made up of 12 amino acids. Trimming took 5 bases from V and 7 from J; bases not matched to a gene: 4. Germline CDR1 reads SGHAT; CDR2 reads FQNNGV. Sequenced input: blood. The genes are TRBV11-2 and TRBJ1-1, with TRBD1 matching 7 bases. The receptor was derived from a human donor with a solid tumor. CDR3 sequence: CASSQTGFEAFF. DNA for the CDR3: TGTGCCAGCAGCCAGACAGGGTTTGAAGCTTTCTTT.